These 5 T cell receptor beta chains were all obtained from the same sample, sequenced in a study of blood T cells in healthy people across ages. Sample-barcoded 5' priming and a J-beta primer mix drove a second PCR of 7 to 11 cycles. TCRdb processed the 5' RACE reads anew with MiXCR; each CDR3 protein has one entry. The sample records about 1.4 million distinct CDR3 sequences, roughly 59% being singletons. The sample was blood. These receptors originate from a man aged 18 to 29 in good health.

This chain uses TRBV6-2 or TRBV6-3 with TRBJ1-4; no clear D gene. The length of the CDR3 is 13 residues. Deletions cut 6 bases from V and 5 bases from J, with 10 bases between. Looked up from germline, CDR1 is MNHEY and CDR2 is SVGEGT. The CDR3 DNA sequence: TGTGCCAGCAGGACCGAGAGGAATGAAAAACTGTTTTTT. Translating it yields CASRTERNEKLFF.

Concerning this clonotype: The junction differs from germline at one of its ends, possibly a read error. The genes are TRBV27 and TRBJ2-4, with a possible D match to TRBD1 (6 bases). The length of the CDR3 is 13 residues. The germline CDR1 and CDR2 sequences are MNHEY and SMNVEV (reference sequence). CDR3 amino acids: CASSLSAWDIQYF. As DNA, the CDR3 is TGTGCCAGCAGTTTATCGGCCTGGGACATTCAATACTTC.

The V gene is TRBV6-6, the J gene TRBJ1-2, with 10 positions matching TRBD1. The V and J ends lost 5 bases and 6 bases, in that order; junction bases with no gene match: 12. The CDR3 contains 16 residues. Germline V gives CDR1 MNHNY, CDR2 SVGAGI (reference sequence). In DNA form, the CDR3 reads TGTGCCAGCAGTCGCCTTGGACAGGGGGGACGAGATGGCTACACCTTC. This encodes CASSRLGQGGRDGYTF.

V is TRBV15 and J is TRBJ2-7; D gene uncertain. Germline V gene sequence: CDR1 LNHNV, CDR2 YYDKDF (reference sequence). The ends were cut back, 0 bases at V and 8 bases at J, with 11 bases in the middle. The CDR3 contains 13 residues. CDR3 sequence (DNA): TGTGCCACCAGCAGAGAGGTCCATTTGCAGCAGTACTTC. Residues: CATSREVHLQQYF.

This clonotype was detected a few times. The chain has TRBV7-8 and TRBJ1-2, with D possibly matching TRBD1 (5 bases). Trimming shortened V by 0 bases and J by 4 bases, and 12 bases separated the two germline ends. The CDR3 totals 15 residues. Germline assignment: CDR1 SGHVS and CDR2 FQNEAQ. The CDR3 protein is CASSLARWGSYGYTF. Written as DNA, the CDR3 is TGTGCCAGCAGCTTAGCGCGGTGGGGGTCCTATGGCTACACCTTC.